This TCR beta chain comes out of a study of shared clonotypes between healthy human individuals. Positively selected for CCR7, the CD45RO-negative cells used as naive CD8 cells excluded terminally differentiated effector memory CD45RA+ cells. Every donor was a Caucasian adult from Nashville, Tennessee. Germline V gene lookup returns CDR1 MNHNY and CDR2 SVGAGI (reference sequence). CDR3 length: 16 residues. J was trimmed by 1 base and V by 7 bases; bases with no gene match: 9. In the study's own analysis: Quality scores were absent from the junction-only immunoSEQ sequences, so filtering differed. The table came from immunoSEQ multiplex PCR; TCRdb's copy has only in-frame clones and leaves some out. V and J calls and clone size are those listed in that table; D and trimming were worked out from the DNA. The data show around 2,000,000 clones, roughly 94% seen once.

The chain has TRBV6-6 and TRBJ2-3, with 9 bases lining up with TRBD2. This receptor was obtained from a man younger than 30 in good health. Sequencing input: naive CD8+ T cells sorted from blood. This CDR3 is CASTSGLAGRTDTQYF. CDR3 DNA: TGTGCCAGCACTTCGGGGCTAGCGGGGCGCACAGATACGCAGTATTTT.